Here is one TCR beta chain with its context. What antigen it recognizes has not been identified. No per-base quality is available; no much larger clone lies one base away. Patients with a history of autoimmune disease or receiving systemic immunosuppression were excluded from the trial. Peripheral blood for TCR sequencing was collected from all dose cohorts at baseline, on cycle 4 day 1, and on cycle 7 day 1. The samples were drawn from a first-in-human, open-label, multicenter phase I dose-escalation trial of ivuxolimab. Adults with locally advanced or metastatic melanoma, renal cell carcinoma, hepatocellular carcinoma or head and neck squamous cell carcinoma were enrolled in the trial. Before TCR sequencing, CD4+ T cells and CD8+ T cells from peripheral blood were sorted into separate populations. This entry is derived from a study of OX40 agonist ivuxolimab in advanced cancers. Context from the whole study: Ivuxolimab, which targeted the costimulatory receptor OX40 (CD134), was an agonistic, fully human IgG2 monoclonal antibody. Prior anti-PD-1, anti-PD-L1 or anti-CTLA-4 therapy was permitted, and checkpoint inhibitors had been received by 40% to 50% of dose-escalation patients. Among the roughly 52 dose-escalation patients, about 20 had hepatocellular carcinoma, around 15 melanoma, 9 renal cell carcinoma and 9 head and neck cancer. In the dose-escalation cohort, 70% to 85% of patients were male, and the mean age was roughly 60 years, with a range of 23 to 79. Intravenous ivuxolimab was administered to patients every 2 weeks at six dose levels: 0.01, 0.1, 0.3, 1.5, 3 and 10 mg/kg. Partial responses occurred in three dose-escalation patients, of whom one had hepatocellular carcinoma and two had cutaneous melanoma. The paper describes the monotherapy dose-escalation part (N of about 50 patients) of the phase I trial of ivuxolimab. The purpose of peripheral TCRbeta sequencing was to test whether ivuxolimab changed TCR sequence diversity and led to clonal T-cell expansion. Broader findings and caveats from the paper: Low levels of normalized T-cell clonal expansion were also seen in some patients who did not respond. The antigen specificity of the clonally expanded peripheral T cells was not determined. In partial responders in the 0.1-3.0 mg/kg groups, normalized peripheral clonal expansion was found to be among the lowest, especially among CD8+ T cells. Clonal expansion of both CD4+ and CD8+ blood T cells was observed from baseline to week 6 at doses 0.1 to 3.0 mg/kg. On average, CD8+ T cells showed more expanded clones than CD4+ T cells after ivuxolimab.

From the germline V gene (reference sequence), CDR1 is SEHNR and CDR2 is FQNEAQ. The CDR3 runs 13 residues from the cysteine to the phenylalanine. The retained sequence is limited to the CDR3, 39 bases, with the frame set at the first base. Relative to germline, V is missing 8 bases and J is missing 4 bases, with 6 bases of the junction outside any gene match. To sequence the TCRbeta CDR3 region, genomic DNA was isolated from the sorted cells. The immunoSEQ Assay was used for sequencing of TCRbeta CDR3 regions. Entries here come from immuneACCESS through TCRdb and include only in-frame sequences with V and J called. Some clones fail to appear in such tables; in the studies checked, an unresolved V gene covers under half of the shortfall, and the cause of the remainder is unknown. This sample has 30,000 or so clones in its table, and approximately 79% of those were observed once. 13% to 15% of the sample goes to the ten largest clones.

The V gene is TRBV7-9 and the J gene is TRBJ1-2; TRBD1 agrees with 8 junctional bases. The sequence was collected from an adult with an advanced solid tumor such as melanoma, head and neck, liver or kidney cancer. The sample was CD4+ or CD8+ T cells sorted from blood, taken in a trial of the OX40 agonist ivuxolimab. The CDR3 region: CASERTGLYGYTF. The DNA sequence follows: TGTGCCAGCGAGAGGACAGGGCTCTATGGCTACACCTTC.